Listed below are T cell receptor beta chains from one sample, sequenced in a study of shared clonotypes between healthy human individuals. Measured with immunoSEQ multiplex PCR; TCRdb has only the in-frame clones, and not every one. The sample holds 2 million or so clones, 95% seen once. The sequenced sample was naive CD4+ T cells sorted from blood. The receptor source for this set is a man aged 18 to 30 in good health. Both conserved end residues are part of each CDR3. The order of the fields is J gene, D gene, clone size, V gene, CDR3 DNA, CDR3 protein. A D gene is named only where the DNA matches it firmly. Clone size, where shown, is once, few, many, or a class for clones that have expanded.

>TRBJ2-7|TRBD2|-|TRBV5-1
TGCGCCAGCGGGTTAACGGGACTAGCGGGCTACGAGCAGTACTTC
CASGLTGLAGYEQYF
>TRBJ1-1|-|-|TRBV7-9
TGTGCCAGCAGCCGCGAGGTGGGTGTAACTTTCTTT
CASSREVGVTFF
>TRBJ2-7|-|-|TRBV5-3
TGTGCCAGAAGCCCTTTGGTAGACTACGAGCAGTACTTC
CARSPLVDYEQYF
>TRBJ1-1|TRBD1|-|TRBV4-1
TGCGCCAGCAGCCTAGGGACCCTCAGGGGGATGAACACTGAAGCTTTCTTT
CASSLGTLRGMNTEAFF
>TRBJ1-2|-|-|TRBV4-3
TGCGCCAGCAGCCAGGAGACAGGAATGATCTATGGCTACACCTTC
CASSQETGMIYGYTF
>TRBJ1-1|-|-|TRBV6-5
TGTGCCAGCAGTTACAGGGGCTCTAGGAACACTGAAGCTTTCTTT
CASSYRGSRNTEAFF
>TRBJ2-7|TRBD1|-|TRBV6-5
TGTGCCAGCAGGACGGACAGGGGCTACGAGCAGTACTTC
CASRTDRGYEQYF
>TRBJ1-2|-|-|TRBV11-2
TGTGCCAGCACCGATGGGGGGGTGCCCTATGGCTACACCTTC
CASTDGGVPYGYTF
>TRBJ2-7|TRBD1|-|TRBV11-2
TGTGCCAGCAGCCCCCGGGACAGACCCTACGAGCAGTACTTC
CASSPRDRPYEQYF
>TRBJ2-5|-|-|TRBV7-8
TGTGCCAGCAGCTTCAGGGGCCAAGAGACCCAGTACTTC
CASSFRGQETQYF
>TRBJ2-3|-|-|TRBV4-1
TGCGCCAGCAGAACAGCCGGGCGTATGGTAGATACGCAGTATTTT
CASRTAGRMVDTQYF
>TRBJ1-2|-|-|TRBV6-5
TGTGCCAGCAGTTACTCGGGGGTCGATAGCTACACCTTC
CASSYSGVDSYTF
>TRBJ2-7|-|-|TRBV7-2
TGTGCCAGCAGCCCCGACACTTACGAGCAGTACTTC
CASSPDTYEQYF
>TRBJ1-2|-|-|TRBV6-5
TGTGCCAGCAGAACCCTCCTGACGGGCGGCTATGGCTACACCTTC
CASRTLLTGGYGYTF
>TRBJ2-1|-|once|TRBV15
TGTGCCACCAGCAGAGAGTGGGAGCCCATTGAGCAGTTCTTC
CATSREWEPIEQFF
>TRBJ2-2|-|-|TRBV14
TGTGCCAGCACCCTTGGCACCGGGGAGCTGTTTTTT
CASTLGTGELFF
>TRBJ2-5|-|-|TRBV4-2
TGTGCCAGCAGCCAAGATTTGATCGGGGGCCGGGAGACCCAGTACTTC
CASSQDLIGGRETQYF
>TRBJ2-3|TRBD2|-|TRBV9
TGTGCCAGCAGCGTTTCATCCAGCGGGGGCGTCACAGATACGCAGTATTTT
CASSVSSSGGVTDTQYF
>TRBJ2-6|-|-|TRBV7-8
TGTGCCAGCAGCTTAAAAAGATTCTCTGGGGCCAACGTCCTGACTTTC
CASSLKRFSGANVLTF
>TRBJ1-4|-|-|TRBV7-9
TGTGCCAGCAGCCGAACTCCGGAACGGGAGGAAAAACTGTTTTTT
CASSRTPEREEKLFF
>TRBJ2-7|-|-|TRBV6-1
TGTGCCAGCAATGTGGAATCCCTCGAGCAGTACTTC
CASNVESLEQYF
>TRBJ2-3|-|-|TRBV9
TGTGCCAGCAGCGTTCGAGGGGACGGGGGCACAGATACGCAGTATTTT
CASSVRGDGGTDTQYF
>TRBJ2-2|TRBD2|-|TRBV18
TGTGCCAGCTCACCCCTAGCGGGGATTGACACCGGGGAGCTGTTTTTT
CASSPLAGIDTGELFF
>TRBJ2-5|TRBD2|-|TRBV4-1
TGCGCCAGCAGCCGGGGAAACGGGCCAGCGGGGGGAGAGACCCAGTACTTC
CASSRGNGPAGGETQYF
>TRBJ2-1|TRBD2|-|TRBV6-5
TGTGCCAGCAGTATCGGTAGCGGGAGGACCAATGAGCAGTTCTTC
CASSIGSGRTNEQFF
>TRBJ2-7|TRBD1|-|TRBV5-1
TGCGCCAGCAGCTACCAAGGGGACAGGGCAGCCTACGAGCAGTACTTC
CASSYQGDRAAYEQYF
>TRBJ1-2|TRBD1|-|TRBV15
TGTGCCACCAGCAGAGCTGGACAGGGGAACTATGGCTACACCTTC
CATSRAGQGNYGYTF
>TRBJ2-1|-|-|TRBV7-7
TGTGCTAGCAGCTTAGGTGACTCCGGGGGTGAGCAGTTCTTC
CASSLGDSGGEQFF
>TRBJ1-4|TRBD1|-|TRBV7-2
TGTGCCAGCAGCTTAAAAGAGACAGGGTCTAATGAAAAACTGTTTTTT
CASSLKETGSNEKLFF
>TRBJ2-3|TRBD2|-|TRBV5-1
TGCGCCAGCAGCGGGACTAGCGTCGGCACAGATACGCAGTATTTT
CASSGTSVGTDTQYF
>TRBJ2-2|-|-|TRBV7-2
TGTGCCAGCAGCTTAGGACTTAACACCGGGGAGCTGTTTTTT
CASSLGLNTGELFF
>TRBJ2-7|-|once|TRBV25-1
TGTGCCAGCAGTGTTGGACTCACCTACGAGCAGTACTTC
CASSVGLTYEQYF
>TRBJ2-5|-|-|TRBV18
TGTGCCAGCTCACCACCATCGGGGGGCTACCAAGAGACCCAGTACTTC
CASSPPSGGYQETQYF
>TRBJ2-3|-|once|TRBV5-1
TGCGCCAGTCAAGACGGACCCAGCACAGATACGCAGTATTTT
CASQDGPSTDTQYF